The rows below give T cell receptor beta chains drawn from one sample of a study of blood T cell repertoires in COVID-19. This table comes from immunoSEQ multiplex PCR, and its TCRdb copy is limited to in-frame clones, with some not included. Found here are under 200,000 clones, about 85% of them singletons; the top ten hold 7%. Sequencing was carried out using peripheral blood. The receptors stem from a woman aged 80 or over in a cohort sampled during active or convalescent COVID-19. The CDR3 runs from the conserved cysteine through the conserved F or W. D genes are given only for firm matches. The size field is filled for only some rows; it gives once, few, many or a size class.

cdr3_nt: TGTGCCAGCAGCTCTAGCCGCAGGGGGCGGGGAAATGATGAGCAGTTCTTC; cdr3_aa: CASSSSRRGRGNDEQFF; d_call: TRBD1; clone_size: -; cdr3_length: 17; j_call: TRBJ2-1; v_call: TRBV7-8
cdr3_nt: TGTGCCAGCAGCCGGGGGGCCGAGAACGGGGAGCTGTTTTTT; cdr3_aa: CASSRGAENGELFF; d_call: -; clone_size: few; cdr3_length: 14; j_call: TRBJ2-2; v_call: TRBV7-2
cdr3_nt: TGTGCCAGCAGCTTAGCAGGAAGCGGGCCCTACAATGAGCAGTTCTTC; cdr3_aa: CASSLAGSGPYNEQFF; d_call: -; clone_size: once; cdr3_length: 16; j_call: TRBJ2-1; v_call: TRBV11-2
cdr3_nt: TGTGCCAGTAGTCCCACAGGGGTGCGCTCACCCCTCCACTTT; cdr3_aa: CASSPTGVRSPLHF; d_call: TRBD1; clone_size: -; cdr3_length: 14; j_call: TRBJ1-6; v_call: TRBV19
cdr3_nt: TGTGCCAGCCGGGAGGCCGGGTTCCTTAGCACAGATACGCAGTATTTT; cdr3_aa: CASREAGFLSTDTQYF; d_call: TRBD2; clone_size: -; cdr3_length: 16; j_call: TRBJ2-3; v_call: TRBV10-3
cdr3_nt: TGTGCCAGCAGTTACTCGACGGGGTCTGGGGCCAACGTCCTGACTTTC; cdr3_aa: CASSYSTGSGANVLTF; d_call: -; clone_size: -; cdr3_length: 16; j_call: TRBJ2-6; v_call: TRBV6-5
cdr3_nt: TGCGCCAGCAGCCACTCCGGGACAGGGTCAGGAAACACCATATATTTT; cdr3_aa: CASSHSGTGSGNTIYF; d_call: TRBD1; clone_size: -; cdr3_length: 16; j_call: TRBJ1-3; v_call: TRBV4-1
cdr3_nt: TGTGCCAGCAGCTTAGCGCCCTCCCTAGCGGGACGGGAGACCCAGTACTTC; cdr3_aa: CASSLAPSLAGRETQYF; d_call: TRBD2; clone_size: -; cdr3_length: 17; j_call: TRBJ2-5; v_call: TRBV7-8
cdr3_nt: TGCGCCAGCAGCTGGTCGACAGGGGGGAACACTGAAGCTTTCTTT; cdr3_aa: CASSWSTGGNTEAFF; d_call: TRBD1; clone_size: -; cdr3_length: 15; j_call: TRBJ1-1; v_call: TRBV5-1
cdr3_nt: TGTGCCAGCACCACAGGGTCCTACAATGAGCAGTTCTTC; cdr3_aa: CASTTGSYNEQFF; d_call: -; clone_size: -; cdr3_length: 13; j_call: TRBJ2-1; v_call: TRBV6-6
cdr3_nt: TGTGCCAGCAGCCAAACACCGGGCTACGAGCAGTACTTC; cdr3_aa: CASSQTPGYEQYF; d_call: -; clone_size: -; cdr3_length: 13; j_call: TRBJ2-7; v_call: TRBV5-5
cdr3_nt: TGTGCCAGTAGTATGGCAAGCCGAGCGAGAGCTGAGCAGTTCTTC; cdr3_aa: CASSMASRARAEQFF; d_call: -; clone_size: once; cdr3_length: 15; j_call: TRBJ2-1; v_call: TRBV19
cdr3_nt: TGTGCCAGCAGCTTACGCAACAGGGGGCGGGATAGCAATCAGCCCCAGCATTTT; cdr3_aa: CASSLRNRGRDSNQPQHF; d_call: TRBD1; clone_size: -; cdr3_length: 18; j_call: TRBJ1-5; v_call: TRBV7-8
cdr3_nt: TGTGCCTGGAGGGCACCGGGACAGGGTTTTTTTAAAAACTATGGCTACACCTTC; cdr3_aa: CAWRAPGQGFFKNYGYTF; d_call: TRBD1; clone_size: -; cdr3_length: 18; j_call: TRBJ1-2; v_call: TRBV30
cdr3_nt: TGTGCCAGCAGCTTATTTAGACAGCGCACAGATACGCAGTATTTT; cdr3_aa: CASSLFRQRTDTQYF; d_call: -; clone_size: once; cdr3_length: 15; j_call: TRBJ2-3; v_call: TRBV7-2
cdr3_nt: TGTGCCAGCAGTGAATCCAGGGTCTCCTATGGCTACACCTTC; cdr3_aa: CASSESRVSYGYTF; d_call: -; clone_size: -; cdr3_length: 14; j_call: TRBJ1-2; v_call: TRBV25-1
cdr3_nt: TGTGCCAGCAGCTCCTTGGGGGGGAACTATGGCTACACCTTC; cdr3_aa: CASSSLGGNYGYTF; d_call: -; clone_size: once; cdr3_length: 14; j_call: TRBJ1-2; v_call: TRBV7-2
cdr3_nt: TGTGCCAGCAGCTTGGGGGGGGATAATGAAAAACTGTTTTTT; cdr3_aa: CASSLGGDNEKLFF; d_call: -; clone_size: once; cdr3_length: 14; j_call: TRBJ1-4; v_call: TRBV5-4
cdr3_nt: TGTGCCAGCAGTCGTCAGACAGGGATCTCCTACAATGAGCAGTTCTTC; cdr3_aa: CASSRQTGISYNEQFF; d_call: TRBD1; clone_size: once; cdr3_length: 16; j_call: TRBJ2-1; v_call: TRBV6-2/TRBV6-3
cdr3_nt: TGTGCCAGTAGTGACAGGGGGCCTGGCGAAAAACTGTTTTTT; cdr3_aa: CASSDRGPGEKLFF; d_call: TRBD1; clone_size: once; cdr3_length: 14; j_call: TRBJ1-4; v_call: TRBV19
cdr3_nt: TGCGCCAGCAGCCAAGATTCCCGCGCCACCGGGGAGCTGTTTTTT; cdr3_aa: CASSQDSRATGELFF; d_call: -; clone_size: -; cdr3_length: 15; j_call: TRBJ2-2; v_call: TRBV4-3
cdr3_nt: TGTGCCAGCAGTTATCCAGGCTACTCTGGAAACACCATATATTTT; cdr3_aa: CASSYPGYSGNTIYF; d_call: -; clone_size: -; cdr3_length: 15; j_call: TRBJ1-3; v_call: TRBV6-6
cdr3_nt: TGTGCCAGCAGCGGCAGCGCGCGACAGGGAAACACCATATATTTT; cdr3_aa: CASSGSARQGNTIYF; d_call: -; clone_size: -; cdr3_length: 15; j_call: TRBJ1-3; v_call: TRBV9
cdr3_nt: TGTGCCTGGAGCCGCCCAGGGGGGCCTGAAAAACTGTTTTTT; cdr3_aa: CAWSRPGGPEKLFF; d_call: TRBD1; clone_size: once; cdr3_length: 14; j_call: TRBJ1-4; v_call: TRBV30
cdr3_nt: TGCGCCACCCGGTCGGGGGGTAGCAATCAGCCCCAGCATTTT; cdr3_aa: CATRSGGSNQPQHF; d_call: -; clone_size: -; cdr3_length: 14; j_call: TRBJ1-5; v_call: TRBV10-2
cdr3_nt: TGTGCCAGCAGCCCCGGCCCCCAGGGGTCCATGAACACTGAAGCTTTCTTT; cdr3_aa: CASSPGPQGSMNTEAFF; d_call: -; clone_size: -; cdr3_length: 17; j_call: TRBJ1-1; v_call: TRBV11-2
cdr3_nt: TGTGCTACAGACATTCCCCGGGCCGGGGACACTGAAGCTTTCTTT; cdr3_aa: CATDIPRAGDTEAFF; d_call: -; clone_size: -; cdr3_length: 15; j_call: TRBJ1-1; v_call: TRBV21-1
cdr3_nt: TGTGCCAGCAGCCATCAGTCGATCCCAACTAATGAAAAACTGTTTTTT; cdr3_aa: CASSHQSIPTNEKLFF; d_call: -; clone_size: -; cdr3_length: 16; j_call: TRBJ1-4; v_call: TRBV3-1/TRBV3-2
cdr3_nt: TGTGCCAGCAGCTCCCAGGGCAATCAGCCCCAGCATTTT; cdr3_aa: CASSSQGNQPQHF; d_call: -; clone_size: -; cdr3_length: 13; j_call: TRBJ1-5; v_call: TRBV7-9
cdr3_nt: TGTGCCAGCAGTTACTCGGGAGGTCCTTATGGCTACACCTTC; cdr3_aa: CASSYSGGPYGYTF; d_call: -; clone_size: -; cdr3_length: 14; j_call: TRBJ1-2; v_call: TRBV6-5
cdr3_nt: TGTGCCAGCTCGGACAGGGTGGTAAACACTGAAGCTTTCTTT; cdr3_aa: CASSDRVVNTEAFF; d_call: TRBD1; clone_size: once; cdr3_length: 14; j_call: TRBJ1-1; v_call: TRBV6-5
cdr3_nt: TGCGCCAGCGCCGGGGGGCCCCAAGAGACCCAGTACTTC; cdr3_aa: CASAGGPQETQYF; d_call: -; clone_size: few; cdr3_length: 13; j_call: TRBJ2-5; v_call: TRBV5-1
cdr3_nt: TGTGCCAGCACCAGGGAGGATCAGCCCCAGCATTTT; cdr3_aa: CASTREDQPQHF; d_call: -; clone_size: -; cdr3_length: 12; j_call: TRBJ1-5; v_call: TRBV6-6
cdr3_nt: TGTGCCAGCAGCCCTCGGGTAGCGGGGGCCTCCTACGAGCAGTACTTC; cdr3_aa: CASSPRVAGASYEQYF; d_call: TRBD2; clone_size: -; cdr3_length: 16; j_call: TRBJ2-7; v_call: TRBV11-3
cdr3_nt: TGTGCCAGCTCACCTATATCAGGGTACTACGAGCAGTACTTC; cdr3_aa: CASSPISGYYEQYF; d_call: -; clone_size: -; cdr3_length: 14; j_call: TRBJ2-7; v_call: TRBV18
cdr3_nt: TGTGCCAGCAGCAAAAGCCCCTCAGGGACAGGGTTCGGCTATGGCTACACCTTC; cdr3_aa: CASSKSPSGTGFGYGYTF; d_call: -; clone_size: -; cdr3_length: 18; j_call: TRBJ1-2; v_call: TRBV21-1
cdr3_nt: TGTGCCAGCATTCGATCACAGAACTCCTACGAGCAGTACTTC; cdr3_aa: CASIRSQNSYEQYF; d_call: -; clone_size: -; cdr3_length: 14; j_call: TRBJ2-7; v_call: TRBV21-1
cdr3_nt: TGTGCCAGTAGTATCGTTAGCGGGACATCGAGCCCGGGGGAGCTGTTTTTT; cdr3_aa: CASSIVSGTSSPGELFF; d_call: TRBD2; clone_size: -; cdr3_length: 17; j_call: TRBJ2-2; v_call: TRBV19
cdr3_nt: TGTGCCAGCAGTGTATCGACCCAGTACTTC; cdr3_aa: CASSVSTQYF; d_call: -; clone_size: -; cdr3_length: 10; j_call: TRBJ2-5; v_call: TRBV2
cdr3_nt: TGCGCCAGCAGCCAAGGGGAGCGGGGGGCCCGGGAGACCCAGTACTTC; cdr3_aa: CASSQGERGARETQYF; d_call: TRBD2; clone_size: -; cdr3_length: 16; j_call: TRBJ2-5; v_call: TRBV4-3
cdr3_nt: TGTGCCAGCAGTTTATCAGGGGGTCAGGTCGGGGAGCTGTTTTTT; cdr3_aa: CASSLSGGQVGELFF; d_call: TRBD1; clone_size: -; cdr3_length: 15; j_call: TRBJ2-2; v_call: TRBV28
cdr3_nt: TGCGCCAGCAGCCCTGGCTGGAGTAACTATGGCTACACCTTC; cdr3_aa: CASSPGWSNYGYTF; d_call: -; clone_size: -; cdr3_length: 14; j_call: TRBJ1-2; v_call: TRBV5-1
cdr3_nt: TGTGCCAGCAGCTCGTTTTTAGTTCACAGGACCTCCTACGAGCAGTACTTC; cdr3_aa: CASSSFLVHRTSYEQYF; d_call: -; clone_size: -; cdr3_length: 17; j_call: TRBJ2-7; v_call: TRBV11-3
cdr3_nt: TGTGCCAGCAGCTTAAATGGGGCGCGGTGGCAGGGCCTACGCAATGAGCAGTTCTTC; cdr3_aa: CASSLNGARWQGLRNEQFF; d_call: -; clone_size: few; cdr3_length: 19; j_call: TRBJ2-1; v_call: TRBV7-2
cdr3_nt: TGTGCCAGCAGCGCGTTGCCGGGACAGCACTATGGCTACACCTTC; cdr3_aa: CASSALPGQHYGYTF; d_call: TRBD1; clone_size: -; cdr3_length: 15; j_call: TRBJ1-2; v_call: TRBV9
cdr3_nt: TGTGCCAGCAAGGGGGGGGCCTTGAACACTGAAGCTTTCTTT; cdr3_aa: CASKGGALNTEAFF; d_call: -; clone_size: -; cdr3_length: 14; j_call: TRBJ1-1; v_call: TRBV21-1
cdr3_nt: TGTGCCAGCAGCGTCAGTCTCGGGGACTCTGGAAACACCATATATTTT; cdr3_aa: CASSVSLGDSGNTIYF; d_call: -; clone_size: -; cdr3_length: 16; j_call: TRBJ1-3; v_call: TRBV9
cdr3_nt: TGTGCCAGCAGTTACCGACAGGTACCTTCCTACGAGCAGTACTTC; cdr3_aa: CASSYRQVPSYEQYF; d_call: -; clone_size: -; cdr3_length: 15; j_call: TRBJ2-7; v_call: TRBV6-2/TRBV6-3
cdr3_nt: TGCGCCAGCAGCCAAGGCCGGAGCTATGGCTACACCTTC; cdr3_aa: CASSQGRSYGYTF; d_call: -; clone_size: -; cdr3_length: 13; j_call: TRBJ1-2; v_call: TRBV4-1
cdr3_nt: TGCAGTGCTAGAGATCCCCCCCGGGCTTTCTTT; cdr3_aa: CSARDPPRAFF; d_call: -; clone_size: -; cdr3_length: 11; j_call: TRBJ1-1; v_call: TRBV20-1
cdr3_nt: TGCAGTGCTAGTTCCCCACCAGGGAGGAATTCACCCCTCCACTTT; cdr3_aa: CSASSPPGRNSPLHF; d_call: -; clone_size: -; cdr3_length: 15; j_call: TRBJ1-6; v_call: TRBV20-1
cdr3_nt: TGTGCCAGCAGCCAACCATACACCGGACAGGGTAACACTGAAGCTTTCTTT; cdr3_aa: CASSQPYTGQGNTEAFF; d_call: TRBD1; clone_size: -; cdr3_length: 17; j_call: TRBJ1-1; v_call: TRBV4-2